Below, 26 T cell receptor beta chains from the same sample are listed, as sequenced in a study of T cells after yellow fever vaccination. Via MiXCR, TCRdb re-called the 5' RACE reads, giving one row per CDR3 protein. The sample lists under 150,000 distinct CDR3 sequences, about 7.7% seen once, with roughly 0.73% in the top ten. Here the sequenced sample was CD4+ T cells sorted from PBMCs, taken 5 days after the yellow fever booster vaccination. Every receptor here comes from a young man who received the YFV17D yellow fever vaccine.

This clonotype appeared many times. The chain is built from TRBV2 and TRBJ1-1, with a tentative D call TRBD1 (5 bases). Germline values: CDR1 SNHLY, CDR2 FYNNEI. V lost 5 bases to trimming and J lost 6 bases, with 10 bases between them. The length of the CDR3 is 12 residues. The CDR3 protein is CASSLVRAEAFF. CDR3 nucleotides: TGTGCCAGCAGTCTGGTCAGGGCTGAAGCTTTCTTT.

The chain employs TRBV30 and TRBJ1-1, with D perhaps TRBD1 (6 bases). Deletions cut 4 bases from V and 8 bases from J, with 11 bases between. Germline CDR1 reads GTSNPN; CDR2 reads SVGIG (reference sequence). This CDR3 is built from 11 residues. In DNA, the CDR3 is TGTGCCTGGACTAAGGGGGGCGAAGCTTTCTTT. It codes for CAWTKGGEAFF.

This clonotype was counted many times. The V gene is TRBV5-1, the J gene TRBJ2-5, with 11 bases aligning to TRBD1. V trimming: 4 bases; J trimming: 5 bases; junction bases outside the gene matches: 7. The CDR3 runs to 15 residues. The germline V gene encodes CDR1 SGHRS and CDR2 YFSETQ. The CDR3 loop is CASSHTGTGGETQYF. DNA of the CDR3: TGCGCCAGCAGCCATACCGGGACAGGGGGTGAGACCCAGTACTTC.

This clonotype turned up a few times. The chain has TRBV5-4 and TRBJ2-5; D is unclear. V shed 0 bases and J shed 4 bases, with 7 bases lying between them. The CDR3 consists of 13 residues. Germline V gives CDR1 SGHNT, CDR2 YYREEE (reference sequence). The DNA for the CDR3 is TGTGCCAGCAGCTTGGACGGCGGAGAGACCCAGTACTTC. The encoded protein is CASSLDGGETQYF. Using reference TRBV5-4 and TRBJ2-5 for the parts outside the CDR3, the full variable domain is ETGVTQSPTHLIKTRGQQVTLRCSSQSGHNTVSWYQQALGQGPQFIFQYYREEENGRGNFPPRFSGLQFPNYSSELNVNALELDDSALYLCASSLDGGETQYFGPGTRLLVL.

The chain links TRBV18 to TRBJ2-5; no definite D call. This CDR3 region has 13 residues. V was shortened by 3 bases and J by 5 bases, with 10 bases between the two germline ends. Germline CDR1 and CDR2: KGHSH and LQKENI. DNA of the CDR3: TGTGCCAGCTCACCGCTGGGTTCTGAGACCCAGTACTTC. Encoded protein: CASSPLGSETQYF. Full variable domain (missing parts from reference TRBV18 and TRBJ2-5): NAGVMQNPRHLVRRRGQEARLRCSPMKGHSHVYWYRQLPEEGLKFMVYLQKENIIDESGMPKERFSAEFPKEGPSILRIQQVVRGDSAAYFCASSPLGSETQYFGPGTRLLVL.

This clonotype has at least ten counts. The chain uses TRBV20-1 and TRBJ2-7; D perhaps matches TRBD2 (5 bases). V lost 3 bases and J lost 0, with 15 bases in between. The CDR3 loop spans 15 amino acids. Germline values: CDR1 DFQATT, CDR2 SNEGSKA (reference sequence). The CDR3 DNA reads TGCAGTGCTAGTCGGGTTGAGGGAGTCTCCTACGAGCAGTACTTC. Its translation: CSASRVEGVSYEQYF.

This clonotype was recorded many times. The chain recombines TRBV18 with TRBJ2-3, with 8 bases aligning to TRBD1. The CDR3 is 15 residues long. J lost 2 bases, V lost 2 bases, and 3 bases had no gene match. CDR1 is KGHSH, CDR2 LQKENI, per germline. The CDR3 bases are TGTGCCAGCTCACCAAGGACAGGGTACACAGATACGCAGTATTTT. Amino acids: CASSPRTGYTDTQYF.

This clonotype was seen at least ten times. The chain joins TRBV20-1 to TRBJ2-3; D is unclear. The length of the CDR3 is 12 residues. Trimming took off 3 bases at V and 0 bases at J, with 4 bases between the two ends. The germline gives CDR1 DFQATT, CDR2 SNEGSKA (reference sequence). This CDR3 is CSASSSTDTQYF. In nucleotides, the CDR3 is TGCAGTGCTAGTTCGAGCACAGATACGCAGTATTTT.

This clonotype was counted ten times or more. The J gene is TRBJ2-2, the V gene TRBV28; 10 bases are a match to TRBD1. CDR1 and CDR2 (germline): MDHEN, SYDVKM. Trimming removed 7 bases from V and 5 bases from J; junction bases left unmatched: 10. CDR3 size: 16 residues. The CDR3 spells CASTRGDRGPTGELFF. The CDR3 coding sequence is TGTGCCAGCACGAGGGGGGACAGGGGCCCTACCGGGGAGCTGTTTTTT.

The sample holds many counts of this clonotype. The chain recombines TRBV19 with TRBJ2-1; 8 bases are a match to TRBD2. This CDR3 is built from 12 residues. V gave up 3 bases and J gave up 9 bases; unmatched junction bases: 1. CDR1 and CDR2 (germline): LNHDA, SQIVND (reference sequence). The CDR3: CASSMGLGEQFF. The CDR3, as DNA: TGTGCCAGTAGTATGGGACTAGGTGAGCAGTTCTTC.

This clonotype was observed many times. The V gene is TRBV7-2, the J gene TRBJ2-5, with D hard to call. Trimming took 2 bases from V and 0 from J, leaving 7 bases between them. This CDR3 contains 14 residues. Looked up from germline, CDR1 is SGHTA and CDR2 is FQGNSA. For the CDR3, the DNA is TGTGCCAGCAGCTTAAGAGCGTACCAAGAGACCCAGTACTTC. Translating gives CASSLRAYQETQYF.

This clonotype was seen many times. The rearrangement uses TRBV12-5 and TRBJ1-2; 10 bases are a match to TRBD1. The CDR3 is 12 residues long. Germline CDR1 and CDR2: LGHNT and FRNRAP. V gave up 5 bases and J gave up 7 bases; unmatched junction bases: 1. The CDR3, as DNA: TGTGCTAGTGGTGACAGGGGGCTTGGCTACACCTTC. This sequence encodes CASGDRGLGYTF.

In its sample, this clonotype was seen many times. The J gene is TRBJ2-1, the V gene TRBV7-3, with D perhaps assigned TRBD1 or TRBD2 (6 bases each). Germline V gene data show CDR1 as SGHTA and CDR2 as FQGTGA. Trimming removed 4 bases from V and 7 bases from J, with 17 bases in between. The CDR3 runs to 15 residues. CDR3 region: CASSSSGASRNEQFF. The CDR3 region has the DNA TGTGCCAGCAGCTCCTCGGGGGCCTCCAGGAATGAGCAGTTCTTC.

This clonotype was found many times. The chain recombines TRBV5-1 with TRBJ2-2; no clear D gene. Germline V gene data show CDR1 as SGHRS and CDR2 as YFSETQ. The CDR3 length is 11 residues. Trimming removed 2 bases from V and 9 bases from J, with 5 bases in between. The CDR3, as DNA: TGCGCCAGCAGCTTAGAGCGGGAGCTGTTTTTT. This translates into CASSLERELFF.

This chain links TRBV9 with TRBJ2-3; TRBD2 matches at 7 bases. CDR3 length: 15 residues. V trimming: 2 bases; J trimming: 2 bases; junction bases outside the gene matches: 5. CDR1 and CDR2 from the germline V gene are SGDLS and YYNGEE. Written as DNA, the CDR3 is TGTGCCAGCAGCGTCCGACTAGCCCCCACAGATACGCAGTATTTT. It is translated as CASSVRLAPTDTQYF. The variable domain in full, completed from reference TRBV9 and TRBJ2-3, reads DSGVTQTPKHLITATGQRVTLRCSPRSGDLSVYWYQQSLDQGLQFLIQYYNGEERAKGNILERFSAQQFPDLHSELNLSSLELGDSALYFCASSVRLAPTDTQYFGPGTRLTVL.

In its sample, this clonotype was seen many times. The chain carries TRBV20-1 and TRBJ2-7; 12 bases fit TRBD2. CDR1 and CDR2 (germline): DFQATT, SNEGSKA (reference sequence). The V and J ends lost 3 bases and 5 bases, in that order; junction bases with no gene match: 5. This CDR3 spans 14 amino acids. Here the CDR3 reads CSASRRLAGDEQYF. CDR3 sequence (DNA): TGCAGTGCTAGTCGGAGACTAGCGGGAGACGAGCAGTACTTC.

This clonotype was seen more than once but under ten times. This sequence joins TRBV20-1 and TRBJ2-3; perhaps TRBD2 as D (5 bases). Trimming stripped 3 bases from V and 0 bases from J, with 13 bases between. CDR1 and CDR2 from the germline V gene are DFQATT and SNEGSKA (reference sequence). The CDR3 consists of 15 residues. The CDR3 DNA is TGCAGTGCTAGTCCAGCGGCATATAGCACAGATACGCAGTATTTT. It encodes CSASPAAYSTDTQYF.

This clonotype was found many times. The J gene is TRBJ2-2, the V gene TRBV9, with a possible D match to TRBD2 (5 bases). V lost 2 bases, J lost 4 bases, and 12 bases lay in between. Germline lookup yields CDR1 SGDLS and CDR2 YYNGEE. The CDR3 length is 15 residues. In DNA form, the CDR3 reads TGTGCCAGCAGCGTGAGGAGGCGAGGCACCGGGGAGCTGTTTTTT. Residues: CASSVRRRGTGELFF.

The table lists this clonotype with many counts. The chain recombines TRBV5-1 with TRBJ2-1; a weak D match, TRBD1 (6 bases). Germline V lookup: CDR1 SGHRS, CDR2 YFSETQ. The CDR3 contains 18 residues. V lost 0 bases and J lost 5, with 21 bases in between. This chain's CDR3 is CASSLVVSGARQDNEQFF. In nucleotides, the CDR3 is TGCGCCAGCAGCTTGGTAGTCTCAGGGGCACGACAAGACAATGAGCAGTTCTTC. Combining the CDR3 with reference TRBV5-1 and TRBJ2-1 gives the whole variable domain KAGVTQTPRYLIKTRGQQVTLSCSPISGHRSVSWYQQTPGQGLQFLFEYFSETQRNKGNFPGRFSGRQFSNSRSEMNVSTLELGDSALYLCASSLVVSGARQDNEQFFGPGTRLTVL.

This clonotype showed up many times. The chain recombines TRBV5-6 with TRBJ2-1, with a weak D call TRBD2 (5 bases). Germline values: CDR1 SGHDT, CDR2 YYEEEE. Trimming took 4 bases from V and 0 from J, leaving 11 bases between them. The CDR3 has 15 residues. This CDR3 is CASSVKAVSYNEQFF. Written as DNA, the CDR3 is TGTGCCAGCAGCGTTAAAGCGGTCTCCTACAATGAGCAGTTCTTC. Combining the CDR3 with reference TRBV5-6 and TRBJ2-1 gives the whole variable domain DAGVTQSPTHLIKTRGQQVTLRCSPKSGHDTVSWYQQALGQGPQFIFQYYEEEERQRGNFPDRFSGHQFPNYSSELNVNALLLGDSALYLCASSVKAVSYNEQFFGPGTRLTVL.

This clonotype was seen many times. The CDR3 DNA follows: TGTGCCAGCAGGGGGACGGGGTTGGTTTACGAGCAGTACTTC. It specifies CASRGTGLVYEQYF. This chain links TRBV2 with TRBJ2-7; D may match TRBD1 or TRBD2 (5 bases each). This CDR3 is 14 amino acids long. Trimming took 6 bases from V and 4 from J, leaving 16 bases between them. In germline, CDR1 is SNHLY, CDR2 FYNNEI. Based on the CDR3 plus reference TRBV2 and TRBJ2-7, the full variable domain is EPEVTQTPSHQVTQMGQEVILRCVPISNHLYFYWYRQILGQKVEFLVSFYNNEISEKSEIFDDQFSVERPDGSNFTLKIRSTKLEDSAMYFCASRGTGLVYEQYFGPGTRLTVT.

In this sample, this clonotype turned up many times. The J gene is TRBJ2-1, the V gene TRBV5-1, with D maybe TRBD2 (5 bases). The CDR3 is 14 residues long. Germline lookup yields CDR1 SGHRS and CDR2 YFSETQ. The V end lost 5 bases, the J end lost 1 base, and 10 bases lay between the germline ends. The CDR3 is CASSSEGSYNEQFF. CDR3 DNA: TGCGCCAGCAGTTCCGAGGGATCCTACAATGAGCAGTTCTTC.

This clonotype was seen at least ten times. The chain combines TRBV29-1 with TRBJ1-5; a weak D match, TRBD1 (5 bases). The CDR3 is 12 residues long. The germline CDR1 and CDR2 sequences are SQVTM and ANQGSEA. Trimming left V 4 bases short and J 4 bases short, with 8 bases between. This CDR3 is CSVVQENQPQHF. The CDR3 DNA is TGCAGCGTTGTACAGGAAAATCAGCCCCAGCATTTT.

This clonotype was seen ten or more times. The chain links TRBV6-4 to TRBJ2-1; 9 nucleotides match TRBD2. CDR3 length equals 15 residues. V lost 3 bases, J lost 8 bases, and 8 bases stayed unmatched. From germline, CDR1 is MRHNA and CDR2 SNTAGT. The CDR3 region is CASSEGGRAFDEQFF. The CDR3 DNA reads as TGTGCCAGCAGTGAGGGCGGGAGGGCCTTCGATGAGCAGTTCTTC.

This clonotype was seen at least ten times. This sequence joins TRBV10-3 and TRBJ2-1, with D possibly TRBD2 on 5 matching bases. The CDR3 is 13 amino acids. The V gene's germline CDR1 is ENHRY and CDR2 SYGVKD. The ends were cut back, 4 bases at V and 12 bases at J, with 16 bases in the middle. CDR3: CAISGGMAEVQFF. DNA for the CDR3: TGTGCCATCAGTGGAGGAATGGCGGAGGTGCAGTTCTTC.

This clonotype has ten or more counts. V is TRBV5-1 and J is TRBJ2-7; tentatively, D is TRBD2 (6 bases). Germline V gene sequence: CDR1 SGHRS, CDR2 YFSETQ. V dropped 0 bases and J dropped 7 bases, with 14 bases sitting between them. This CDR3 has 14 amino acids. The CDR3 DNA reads TGCGCCAGCAGCTTGGAACCGGGAGTTCGGGAGCAGTACTTC. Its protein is CASSLEPGVREQYF. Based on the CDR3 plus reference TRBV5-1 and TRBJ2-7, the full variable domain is KAGVTQTPRYLIKTRGQQVTLSCSPISGHRSVSWYQQTPGQGLQFLFEYFSETQRNKGNFPGRFSGRQFSNSRSEMNVSTLELGDSALYLCASSLEPGVREQYFGPGTRLTVT.